The present entry profiles one TCR beta chain with its context. Its antigen is undetermined. Study-wide findings and caveats: Tumor memory CD4+ T cell TCR gene usage clustered with blood and lymph node memory CD4+ cells and lymph node naive CD4+ cells.

CDR3 length: 11 residues. Trimming removed 4 bases from V and 7 bases from J, with 8 bases in between. Germline values: CDR1 GTSNPN, CDR2 SVGIG (reference sequence). TCRdb processed the 5' RACE reads anew with MiXCR; each CDR3 protein has one entry. The sample lists around 7,000 distinct CDR3 sequences; 35% to 50% were seen once. Memory CD4+ cells were defined as CD4+CD45RO+CD25-. This receptor was obtained from a female donor with breast cancer. The sequenced material came from memory CD4+ T cells sorted from blood. As to subset: memory CD4+ T cells, CD4+CD45RO+CD25-. The chain recombines TRBV30 with TRBJ2-1, with D hard to call. CDR3 residues: CAWTSWNEQFF. The CDR3 coding sequence is TGTGCCTGGACTTCTTGGAATGAGCAGTTCTTC.